The 16 T cell receptor beta chains below come from one sample, sequenced in a study of T-cell reconstitution after alpha-beta-depleted transplantation in children. Unique molecular identifiers featured in how the TCRbeta library was prepared. Via MiXCR, TCRdb re-called the PCR reads, giving one row per CDR3 protein. Among about 110,000 distinct CDR3 sequences listed, about 9.4% were seen once. The sequences come from PBMCs, collected before TCRalphabeta/CD19-depleted stem cell transplant. These receptors were taken from a boy younger than 10 with acute lymphoblastic leukemia, due to receive a stem cell transplant.

The sample holds many counts of this clonotype. V is TRBV12-3 or TRBV12-4 and J is TRBJ2-1; D remains ambiguous. CDR3 length equals 14 residues. V was clipped by 7 bases and J by 6 bases, with 16 bases between them. CDR3 region: CASTIRTFPNEQFF. The CDR3 DNA is TGTGCCAGCACTATTAGGACCTTCCCCAATGAGCAGTTCTTC.

The rearrangement joins TRBV11-2 to TRBJ2-3; the match to TRBD1 covers 9 bases. Germline assignment: CDR1 SGHAT and CDR2 FQNNGV. The CDR3 runs to 16 residues. Trimming removed 3 bases from V and 3 bases from J; junction bases left unmatched: 7. This CDR3 is CASSLGDRVGTDTQYF. The DNA for the CDR3 is TGTGCCAGCAGCTTGGGGGACAGGGTCGGTACAGATACGCAGTATTTT.

This clonotype came up a few times. The chain uses TRBV6-1 and TRBJ2-3; D is perhaps TRBD2 (6 bases). Looked up from germline, CDR1 is MNHNS and CDR2 is SASEGT. This CDR3 is 14 amino acids long. V dropped 8 bases and J dropped 0 bases, with 12 bases sitting between them. Written as DNA, the CDR3 is TGTGCCAGCGGTGCGGGGCGCAGCACAGATACGCAGTATTTT. It is translated as CASGAGRSTDTQYF.

The V gene is TRBV20-1, the J gene TRBJ1-3; 7 nucleotides line up with TRBD1. Germline V gene lookup returns CDR1 DFQATT and CDR2 SNEGSKA (reference sequence). Trimming took 3 bases from V and 3 from J; bases not matched to a gene: 2. The CDR3 consists of 13 residues. CDR3 residues: CSARTGFGNTIYF. The CDR3 DNA reads TGCAGTGCTAGGACAGGGTTTGGAAACACCATATATTTT.

The rearrangement joins TRBV5-1 to TRBJ1-1, with 9 positions matching TRBD1. Germline CDR1 and CDR2: SGHRS and YFSETQ. Trimming cost V 4 bases and J 2 bases; bases outside gene matches: 3. The CDR3 extends over 14 amino acids. CDR3 loop: CASSGTGGNTEAFF. CDR3 bases: TGCGCCAGCAGCGGAACAGGGGGCAACACTGAAGCTTTCTTT. Looking up the rest from reference TRBV5-1 and TRBJ1-1 gives the full variable domain: KAGVTQTPRYLIKTRGQQVTLSCSPISGHRSVSWYQQTPGQGLQFLFEYFSETQRNKGNFPGRFSGRQFSNSRSEMNVSTLELGDSALYLCASSGTGGNTEAFFGQGTRLTVV.

This clonotype was seen a handful of times. This chain uses TRBV20-1 with TRBJ2-2; D is possibly TRBD2 (5 bases). The V and J ends lost 1 base and 7 bases respectively, with 19 bases between them. From germline, CDR1 is DFQATT and CDR2 SNEGSKA (reference sequence). This CDR3 has 16 amino acids. This CDR3 reads CSARVRGLQRSGELFF. CDR3 nucleotides: TGCAGTGCTAGAGTGAGAGGACTCCAACGGAGCGGGGAGCTGTTTTTT.

This clonotype has only a few counts. The chain is built from TRBV18 and TRBJ2-2; 7 bases line up with TRBD2. After removal of 2 bases from V and 1 base from J, the junction contained 10 bases not matched to a gene. The germline gives CDR1 KGHSH, CDR2 LQKENI. The CDR3 consists of 18 residues. The DNA of the CDR3 is TGTGCCAGCTCACCATACCCCAGCGGGATTTGGAACACCGGGGAGCTGTTTTTT. Amino acid sequence: CASSPYPSGIWNTGELFF.

This clonotype turned up a few times. This chain connects TRBV10-3 to TRBJ1-1; 9 nucleotides align to TRBD1. The CDR3 extends over 14 amino acids. Germline lookup yields CDR1 ENHRY and CDR2 SYGVKD. J lost 4 bases, V lost 10 bases, and 10 bases had no gene match. The DNA for the CDR3 is TGTGCCACCTCCCCGATGACAGGGGGCACTGAAGCTTTCTTT. Translated, it gives CATSPMTGGTEAFF.

CDR3 in DNA: TGTGCCAGCAGTACACTGCTAGCGCGGGAGGGCCTTGAGTTCTTC. Amino acids: CASSTLLAREGLEFF. V usage is TRBV28 and J usage is TRBJ2-1; 9 positions agree with TRBD2. The V and J ends lost 5 bases and 14 bases, in that order; junction bases with no gene match: 16. In germline, CDR1 is MDHEN, CDR2 SYDVKM. The CDR3 is made up of 15 amino acids.

This clonotype was seen ten or more times. V gene TRBV6-5 combines with J gene TRBJ2-3; the D gene is possibly TRBD1 (6 bases). Deletions cut 2 bases from V and 2 bases from J, with 8 bases between. Per germline, CDR1 MNHEY and CDR2 SVGAGI. CDR3 length equals 14 residues. This CDR3 is CASSYRDTTDTQYF. DNA of the CDR3: TGTGCCAGCAGTTACCGGGACACCACAGATACGCAGTATTTT.

The genes are TRBV7-9 and TRBJ1-1; possibly TRBD1 for D (5 bases). The CDR3 covers 16 residues. CDR1 and CDR2 from the germline V gene are SEHNR and FQNEAQ (reference sequence). Between the trimmed V and J ends, which lost 4 bases and 0 bases, there was a span of 15 bases. The CDR3 loop is CASSSIGGGLNTEAFF. The CDR3 region has the DNA TGTGCCAGCAGCTCCATCGGGGGAGGCCTGAACACTGAAGCTTTCTTT.

This clonotype was recorded at least ten times. The rearrangement links TRBV7-8 to TRBJ2-3, with 8 bases that match TRBD1. The V gene end was trimmed by 5 bases and the J gene end by 5 bases; junction bases not matched to a gene: 12. CDR1 is SGHVS and CDR2 is FQNEAQ in the germline V gene. The CDR3 consists of 16 residues. The CDR3 sequence: CASSTGQVLDLDTQYF. The CDR3 bases are TGTGCCAGCAGCACGGGACAGGTGCTTGACCTAGATACGCAGTATTTT.

This clonotype has a handful of counts. This sequence joins TRBV4-1 and TRBJ1-4; D not certain. CDR3 length equals 16 residues. Germline CDR1 reads MGHRA; CDR2 reads YSYEKL. Trimming pared 4 bases from V and 4 bases from J, leaving 16 bases between. The CDR3 nucleotides are TGCGCCAGCAGCCCTCCTGGACGCGGTGGTAATGAAAAACTGTTTTTT. Protein: CASSPPGRGGNEKLFF.

The table lists this clonotype with a few counts. The V gene is TRBV7-8, the J gene TRBJ2-7; possibly TRBD2 for D (5 bases). The CDR3 covers 13 residues. Looked up from germline, CDR1 is SGHVS and CDR2 is FQNEAQ. V shed 5 bases and J shed 5 bases, with 13 bases lying between them. The CDR3 sequence: CASSAGGIHEQYF. The CDR3 coding sequence is TGTGCCAGCAGCGCCGGAGGTATCCACGAGCAGTACTTC.

This clonotype was recorded many times. The chain recombines TRBV12-3 or TRBV12-4 with TRBJ2-1; 10 nucleotides match TRBD1. The CDR3 contains 15 residues. Germline trimming cut 6 bases from V and 8 bases from J; bases unmatched to any gene: 10. CDR3 DNA: TGTGCCAGCAGCCCGGGACAGGGGTGGGGGGATGAGCAGTTCTTC. Encoded protein: CASSPGQGWGDEQFF.

The table lists this clonotype with many counts. The chain links TRBV20-1 to TRBJ2-1; a weak D match, TRBD2 (6 bases). In germline, CDR1 is DFQATT, CDR2 SNEGSKA (reference sequence). V lost 5 bases, J lost 0 bases, and 11 bases lay in between. The CDR3 has 14 amino acids. Here the CDR3 DNA reads TGCAGTGCTGGGACGACTAGCTCCTACAATGAGCAGTTCTTC. Translation gives CSAGTTSSYNEQFF.